This T cell receptor (beta chain) was sequenced in a study of blood T cell repertoires in COVID-19. Study information: Sample material is recorded as cDNA or gDNA derived from T cells, B-cell-depleted T cells, or PBMCs.

This CDR3 comprises 16 residues. From germline, CDR1 is SEHNR and CDR2 FQNEAQ (reference sequence). Trimming removed 6 bases at V and 1 base at J, with 18 bases between. Source study methods: How many nucleated cells were present was estimated from reference gene primer amplification. Some clones are missing from TCRdb's copy, which holds only in-frame ones; the method was immunoSEQ multiplex PCR. D and trimming come from the DNA, and the V and J calls and clone size come from that table. Here the sample spans approximately 480,000 clones, approximately 92% being singletons. The source material was peripheral blood. This chain joins TRBV7-9 and TRBJ1-1; D possibly corresponds to TRBD1 (6 bases). The TCR comes from a man in his late teens or twenties with COVID-19, enrolled during active disease. Here the CDR3 reads CASRPQGTGRNTEAFF. The CDR3 region has the DNA TGTGCCAGCAGACCCCAGGGGACGGGCAGGAACACTGAAGCTTTCTTT.